This TCR beta chain was profiled in a study of T cell responses to AZD1222 COVID-19 vaccine. Sequenced by immunoSEQ multiplex PCR; TCRdb stores in-frame clones only, minus some. Here the sample spans about 47,000 clones, about 82% being singletons. About this clone itself: The antigen remains undetermined.

Study conclusions and caveats: Researchers report vaccine-associated CD4 TCRs spanning spike, with dominance at 160-218 and 743-854. Repertoires were obtained solely post-peak T cell response. Once two AZD1222 doses were given, Spike-specific TCR breadth and depth went up.

The ends lost 5 bases at V and 4 bases at J; junction bases unmatched: 6. Per germline, CDR1 MDHEN and CDR2 SYDVKM. The CDR3 loop spans 14 amino acids. Sample: peripheral blood, taken 28 days after the second dose of the MenACWY control vaccine. This sequence originates from an adult who received the MenACWY meningococcal vaccine as a control. The chain has TRBV28 and TRBJ2-3; 7 positions match TRBD2. The CDR3 DNA reads TGTGCCAGCAGTCCTAGTGGGGGGGCAGATACGCAGTATTTT. This encodes CASSPSGGADTQYF. Based on the CDR3 plus reference TRBV28 and TRBJ2-3, the full variable domain is DVKVTQSSRYLVKRTGEKVFLECVQDMDHENMFWYRQDPGLGLRLIYFSYDVKMKEKGDIPEGYSVSREKKERFSLILESASTNQTSMYLCASSPSGGADTQYFGPGTRLTVL.